The 10 T cell receptor beta chains in this list originate from one sample, sequenced in a study of T cell clones after liver transplantation (dated by TCRdb to the late 2010s). Libraries came from the immunoSEQ multiplex PCR assay. TCRdb obtained this table from immuneACCESS and retained in-frame rearrangements with V and J assigned. These tables miss some clones; where compared with another copy, unresolved V genes account for less than half of the shortfall, and the remainder is unexplained. This sample comprises some 80,000 clones, 84% of them detected only once. Of the sample, 2% to 2.5% is held by the ten largest clones. The sample here was CD4+ T cells from blood, taken 48 months after liver transplant. These receptors came from a human patient who received a liver transplant. After a transplant, the donor of the graft may account for some T cells.

The chain uses TRBV7-2 and TRBJ1-5; D possibly corresponds to TRBD1 (5 bases). This CDR3 region has 13 residues. Germline V lookup: CDR1 SGHTA, CDR2 FQGNSA. V was shortened by 4 bases and J by 7 bases, with 11 bases between the two germline ends. The CDR3 region is CASSWNKGQPQHF. CDR3 DNA: TGTGCCAGCAGCTGGAATAAGGGGCAGCCCCAGCATTTT.

The rearrangement links TRBV5-1 to TRBJ2-7; D possibly corresponds to TRBD1 (6 bases). Germline values: CDR1 SGHRS, CDR2 YFSETQ. V was pared by 0 bases and J by 3 bases, with 10 bases between. The CDR3 runs to 14 residues. CDR3 loop: CASSLGTALYEQYF. DNA of the CDR3: TGCGCCAGCAGCTTGGGGACAGCCCTCTACGAGCAGTACTTC.

J is TRBJ2-3 and V is TRBV7-9; unclear D gene. Trimming left V 3 bases short and J 1 base short, with 11 bases between. This CDR3 has 15 amino acids. CDR1 is SEHNR, CDR2 FQNEAQ, per germline (reference sequence). The CDR3 DNA is TGTGCCAGCAGCTTCGAGGTGTCGGGCACAGATACGCAGTATTTT. Translation: CASSFEVSGTDTQYF.

The rearrangement links TRBV11-2 to TRBJ2-1; 11 bases are shared with TRBD2. This CDR3 is built from 17 residues. The germline V gene has CDR1 SGHAT and CDR2 FQNNGV. The trim removed 5 bases at V and 7 bases at J, leaving 13 bases unmatched. CDR3 sequence: CASSQNSGRAAGNEQFF. As DNA, the CDR3 is TGTGCCAGCAGCCAAAATAGCGGGAGGGCCGCGGGAAATGAGCAGTTCTTC.

J is TRBJ1-2 and V is TRBV28; unclear D gene. CDR1 and CDR2 from the germline V gene are MDHEN and SYDVKM. The length of the CDR3 is 11 residues. V was clipped by 4 bases and J by 8 bases, with 8 bases between them. Here the CDR3 reads CASSSTQGYTF. Here the CDR3 DNA reads TGTGCCAGCAGTTCTACTCAGGGCTACACCTTC.

V is TRBV23-1 and J is TRBJ1-1; D is perhaps TRBD1 (5 bases). TRBV23-1 is an ORF; its function is uncertain. V lost 6 bases, J lost 2 bases, and 16 bases lay in between. The CDR3 has 15 residues. This chain's CDR3 is CASRTTDTSNTEAFF. CDR3 sequence (DNA): TGCGCCAGCAGGACAACGGACACCTCTAACACTGAAGCTTTCTTT.

This chain links TRBV9 with TRBJ2-6; no definite D call. Germline V gene sequence: CDR1 SGDLS, CDR2 YYNGEE. The V gene lost 7 bases and the J gene lost 0 bases, with 8 bases spanning the gap. This CDR3 is 14 amino acids long. The CDR3 spells CASGFSSGANVLTF. DNA for the CDR3: TGTGCCAGCGGCTTTTCCTCTGGGGCCAACGTCCTGACTTTC.

V gene TRBV6-5 combines with J gene TRBJ2-7; 7 positions match TRBD1. This CDR3 is 14 amino acids long. CDR1 is MNHEY and CDR2 is SVGAGI in the germline V gene. V was clipped by 6 bases and J by 9 bases; unmatched bases: 14. The CDR3 coding sequence is TGTGCCAGCAGCAAAGGGGGCTGGGGGAACATGCAGTACTTC. Residues: CASSKGGWGNMQYF.

The V call is TRBV19, the J call TRBJ2-1; D is unclear. V was trimmed by 1 base and J by 9 bases, leaving 7 bases between them. This CDR3 is built from 12 residues. CDR1 is LNHDA, CDR2 SQIVND, per germline (reference sequence). Written as DNA, the CDR3 is TGTGCCAGTAGTATAGGCCCGGGTGAGCAGTTCTTC. It is translated as CASSIGPGEQFF.

The V call is TRBV28, the J call TRBJ2-7; the D gene could be TRBD1 or TRBD2 (5 bases each). The CDR3 has 14 amino acids. V was cut by 6 bases and J by 0 bases, with 12 bases left in between. CDR1 is MDHEN and CDR2 is SYDVKM in the germline V gene. The CDR3, as DNA: TGTGCCAGCAGAAAACCAGGGAGCTCCTACGAGCAGTACTTC. It translates to CASRKPGSSYEQYF.